This TCR beta chain was captured by sequencing in a study of T-cell memory formation after mild COVID-19. Study-wide results and limits: Chiefly within CM and EM were the contracting CD4+ clones; CD8+ ones were within EMRA.

From the 5' RACE reads, TCRdb called clonotypes with MiXCR, one entry per CDR3 protein. The table has approximately 150,000 distinct CDR3 sequences, 13% to 15% seen once. Trimming took off 5 bases at V and 5 bases at J, with 12 bases between the two ends. The CDR3 sequence is 13 residues long. CDR1 and CDR2 from the germline V gene are SGHDN and FVKESK. This clonotype was counted at least ten times. Its antigen is unidentified. The chain joins TRBV14 to TRBJ2-5; D remains ambiguous. This receptor was obtained from an adult woman who had mild COVID-19 (a few samples of this study predate the infection). Cell type and time point are not known. The sample was PBMCs or a T cell subset sorted from them (not recorded which). The CDR3 spells CASSYTLHETQYF. CDR3 DNA: TGTGCCAGCAGCTACACTCTTCACGAGACCCAGTACTTC.